Following are 32 T cell receptor beta chains from one sample sequenced in a study of tumor T cells in aggressive B-cell lymphoma (dated by TCRdb to between 2016 and 2019). Library generation was performed with the immunoSEQ multiplex PCR assay. This is the immuneACCESS table as TCRdb keeps it, with only in-frame sequences that have V and J called. A part of the clones is gone; compared with another copy, unresolved V genes explain less than half, and the rest is unexplained. This sample comprises some 5,000 clones, more than 65% of them detected only once. 4% to 6% of the sample belongs to the ten largest clones. What was sequenced was tumor tissue. The source is an adult with diffuse large B cell lymphoma.

The chain uses TRBV2 and TRBJ1-5; D unresolved. Germline assignment: CDR1 SNHLY and CDR2 FYNNEI. The V and J ends lost 1 base and 10 bases respectively, with 8 bases between them. The CDR3 totals 12 residues. This CDR3 reads CASSEELGPQHF. CDR3 in DNA: TGTGCCAGCAGTGAAGAGCTTGGTCCCCAGCATTTT. Drawing the rest from reference TRBV2 and TRBJ1-5, the complete variable domain is EPEVTQTPSHQVTQMGQEVILRCVPISNHLYFYWYRQILGQKVEFLVSFYNNEISEKSEIFDDQFSVERPDGSNFTLKIRSTKLEDSAMYFCASSEELGPQHFGDGTRLSIL.

CDR3 in amino acids: CASSTIRANYGYTF. As DNA, the CDR3 is TGTGCCAGTAGTACAATCAGGGCTAACTATGGCTACACCTTC. The V call is TRBV19, the J call TRBJ1-2; TRBD1 might be the D (5 bases). The germline CDR1 and CDR2 sequences are LNHDA and SQIVND (reference sequence). The CDR3 extends over 14 amino acids. V was pared by 4 bases and J by 0 bases, with 9 bases between.

The genes are TRBV10-3 and TRBJ2-1, with 8 bases lining up with TRBD2. Trimming cost V 2 bases and J 4 bases; bases outside gene matches: 4. The CDR3 has 15 residues. CDR1 is ENHRY, CDR2 SYGVKD, per germline. CDR3 bases: TGTGCCATCAGTGAGCGGGGGGGCCCTTACAATGAGCAGTTCTTC. Residues: CAISERGGPYNEQFF.

This clone has a handful of counts. The chain joins TRBV11-1 to TRBJ1-1; D is perhaps TRBD1 (5 bases). CDR3 length: 13 amino acids. V was pared by 4 bases and J by 2 bases, with 8 bases between. The germline V gene encodes CDR1 SGHAT and CDR2 FQDESV (reference sequence). The CDR3 region is CASSSQGNTEAFF. The CDR3 DNA follows: TGTGCCAGCAGCTCCCAGGGAAACACTGAAGCTTTCTTT.

The rearrangement joins TRBV6-5 to TRBJ1-1; D perhaps matches TRBD1 (5 bases). The length of the CDR3 is 13 residues. The V gene lost 6 bases and the J gene lost 10 bases, with 18 bases spanning the gap. Germline CDR1 reads MNHEY; CDR2 reads SVGAGI. This chain's CDR3 is CASSLAGTQGAFF. The CDR3 coding sequence is TGTGCCAGCAGCCTGGCGGGGACGCAGGGAGCTTTCTTT.

The chain has TRBV28 and TRBJ1-2; D gene unclear. Germline V gives CDR1 MDHEN, CDR2 SYDVKM. The CDR3 extends over 12 amino acids. Trimming pared 8 bases from V and 3 bases from J, leaving 10 bases between. The CDR3 DNA reads TGTGCCAGCTTGACAAGTGACTATGGCTACACCTTC. It yields the protein CASLTSDYGYTF.

The chain employs TRBV4-3 and TRBJ1-4; no clear D gene. The CDR3 is 15 amino acids. Germline loops: CDR1 LGHNA, CDR2 YSLEER. The ends were cut back, 2 bases at V and 4 bases at J, with 11 bases in the middle. In DNA, the CDR3 is TGCGCCAGCAGCCAATTCAGGACTAATAATGAAAAACTGTTTTTT. It yields the protein CASSQFRTNNEKLFF.

V and J are TRBV28 and TRBJ1-1; 8 nucleotides align to TRBD1. The CDR3 sequence is 13 residues long. J was trimmed by 0 bases and V by 11 bases; bases with no gene match: 5. CDR1 is MDHEN, CDR2 SYDVKM, per germline. This CDR3 reads CACGQGLNTEAFF. The CDR3 nucleotides are TGTGCCTGCGGACAGGGCCTGAACACTGAAGCTTTCTTT.

This clone was recorded a few times. This sequence joins TRBV18 and TRBJ1-1; weak D call: TRBD1 (6 bases). The CDR3 length is 15 residues. Germline values: CDR1 KGHSH, CDR2 LQKENI. The ends were cut back, 1 base at V and 4 bases at J, with 13 bases in the middle. The CDR3 sequence: CASSPRQGQGTEAFF. CDR3 in DNA: TGTGCCAGCTCACCACGGCAGGGGCAAGGCACTGAAGCTTTCTTT.

The rearrangement uses TRBV30 and TRBJ1-6, with D possibly being TRBD1 (6 bases). The ends were cut back, 7 bases at V and 9 bases at J, with 19 bases in the middle. CDR3 length: 14 amino acids. Germline V gene lookup returns CDR1 GTSNPN and CDR2 SVGIG (reference sequence). This CDR3 reads CASSGGGPSSPLHF. The CDR3 DNA follows: TGTGCCTCTTCGGGGGGCGGTCCTAGTTCACCCCTCCACTTT.

This clone was observed a handful of times. V gene TRBV14 combines with J gene TRBJ2-5; D remains ambiguous. Trimming stripped 0 bases from V and 5 bases from J, with 10 bases between. This CDR3 has 14 residues. Germline V lookup: CDR1 SGHDN, CDR2 FVKESK. The CDR3 region has the DNA TGTGCCAGCAGCCAAGATTCCCTATCGGAGACCCAGTACTTC. Translated: CASSQDSLSETQYF.

The chain couples TRBV9 to TRBJ2-7, with D possibly being TRBD2 (6 bases). V lost 0 bases and J 1 base, leaving 14 bases between the germline ends. Germline V CDR1 and CDR2: SGDLS, YYNGEE. The CDR3 is 16 residues long. CDR3 protein: CASSVEAGTGSYEQYF. The CDR3 DNA sequence: TGTGCCAGCAGCGTAGAGGCCGGGACTGGATCCTACGAGCAGTACTTC.

The gene calls are TRBV27 and TRBJ2-3, with 10 nucleotides matching TRBD2. The CDR3 has 15 residues. Germline V gives CDR1 MNHEY, CDR2 SMNVEV (reference sequence). The J segment lost 2 bases and the V segment lost 6 bases, leaving 5 bases of the junction unmatched. The CDR3 loop reads CASRSAGGPTDTQYF. CDR3 DNA: TGTGCCAGCAGATCAGCGGGGGGGCCCACAGATACGCAGTATTTT.

This chain joins TRBV2 and TRBJ1-4; 7 nucleotides align to TRBD1. With 6 bases clipped from V and 4 bases from J, the junction kept 11 bases outside the gene matches. From germline, CDR1 is SNHLY and CDR2 FYNNEI. This CDR3 comprises 16 residues. DNA of the CDR3: TGTGCCAGCAGCTTGACAGGGCGGGGTGGTAATGAAAAACTGTTTTTT. Translated: CASSLTGRGGNEKLFF.

Only one count was recorded for this clone. This same CDR3 is encoded by further DNA sequences in the sample. The chain carries TRBV19 and TRBJ2-7; 8 bases align to TRBD1. This CDR3 comprises 15 residues. Trimming cost V 3 bases and J 3 bases; bases outside gene matches: 7. Germline V gene sequence: CDR1 LNHDA, CDR2 SQIVND (reference sequence). CDR3 sequence (DNA): TGTGCCAGTAGTATCGGAAGGACAGGGTTCTACGAGCAGTACTTC. It translates to CASSIGRTGFYEQYF.

This clone appeared a few times. The chain has TRBV6-5 and TRBJ1-2; D remains unclear. The length of the CDR3 is 15 residues. Trimming left V 2 bases short and J 1 base short, with 11 bases between. Germline values: CDR1 MNHEY, CDR2 SVGAGI. As DNA, the CDR3 is TGTGCCAGCAGTTACAAGGTGGGGAGTAACTATGGCTACACCTTC. This gives the protein CASSYKVGSNYGYTF.

This chain connects TRBV19 to TRBJ2-7; weak D call: TRBD2 (6 bases). Per germline, CDR1 LNHDA and CDR2 SQIVND (reference sequence). V lost 3 bases to trimming and J lost 1 base, with 10 bases between them. The CDR3 runs 14 residues. CDR3 DNA sequence: TGTGCCAGTAGTATGCGGGGCAATTCCTACGAGCAGTACTTC. Amino acids: CASSMRGNSYEQYF.

The J gene is TRBJ1-4, the V gene TRBV9; TRBD1 matches 8 bases. The germline V gene has CDR1 SGDLS and CDR2 YYNGEE. Trimming cost V 2 bases and J 7 bases; bases outside gene matches: 10. CDR3 length: 16 amino acids. The CDR3 sequence is CASSVLGDRPGEKLFF. In DNA, the CDR3 is TGTGCCAGCAGCGTCCTCGGGGACAGGCCTGGTGAAAAACTGTTTTTT.

This chain connects TRBV30 to TRBJ1-4; 7 nucleotides line up with TRBD1. There are 16 residues in the CDR3. Germline CDR1 is GTSNPN and CDR2 is SVGIG (reference sequence). Trimming took 2 bases from V and 4 from J; bases not matched to a gene: 10. The CDR3 here is CAWSFPRDSINEKLFF. DNA for the CDR3: TGTGCCTGGAGTTTTCCCCGGGACAGTATTAATGAAAAACTGTTTTTT.

The J gene is TRBJ1-5, the V gene TRBV19, with 8 bases fitting TRBD1. CDR1 is LNHDA, CDR2 SQIVND, per germline (reference sequence). The CDR3 loop spans 14 amino acids. V was pared by 5 bases and J by 7 bases, with 7 bases of the junction left unmatched. This CDR3 reads CASSSDRVGQPQHF. CDR3 nucleotides: TGTGCCAGTAGTTCGGACAGGGTCGGACAGCCCCAGCATTTT.

This clone appeared a few times. The rearrangement uses TRBV5-1 and TRBJ1-4, with 7 bases matching TRBD1. This CDR3 contains 15 residues. CDR1 is SGHRS, CDR2 YFSETQ, per germline. J was trimmed by 8 bases and V by 0 bases; bases with no gene match: 7. The CDR3 DNA reads TGCGCCAGCAGCTTGGGTACAGGGGTTAACGAAAAACTGTTTTTT. Its translation: CASSLGTGVNEKLFF.

The chain combines TRBV15 with TRBJ1-3, with a possible D match to TRBD1 (5 bases). The CDR3 sequence is 14 residues long. CDR1 is LNHNV, CDR2 YYDKDF, per germline (reference sequence). V gave up 0 bases and J gave up 4 bases, with 7 bases separating them. The CDR3 sequence: CATSRDNRGNTIYF. The CDR3 bases are TGTGCCACCAGCAGAGATAACAGGGGAAACACCATATATTTT.

The chain joins TRBV12-5 to TRBJ2-3; TRBD2 aligns across 10 bases. Germline assignment: CDR1 LGHNT and CDR2 FRNRAP. The CDR3 has 14 amino acids. Trimming cost V 6 bases and J 5 bases; bases outside gene matches: 5. DNA of the CDR3: TGTGCTAGTGGGAGCGGGGGGGCAATAGATACGCAGTATTTT. Its protein product is CASGSGGAIDTQYF.

This clone occurred a few times. V and J are TRBV28 and TRBJ1-1; no firm D call. The V gene lost 3 bases and the J gene lost 7 bases, with 15 bases spanning the gap. The CDR3 is 14 residues long. Per germline, CDR1 MDHEN and CDR2 SYDVKM. CDR3 loop: CASSFEGSRSEAFF. The CDR3, as DNA: TGTGCCAGCAGTTTCGAGGGAAGTAGGAGTGAAGCTTTCTTT.

CDR3 coding DNA: TGTGCCAGCAGTGGGGCTAGTGGGCCCTACGAGCAGTACTTC. Amino acid sequence: CASSGASGPYEQYF. The chain carries TRBV28 and TRBJ2-7; D perhaps matches TRBD1 (5 bases). The length of the CDR3 is 14 residues. V dropped 5 bases and J dropped 2 bases, with 13 bases sitting between them. Germline V CDR1 and CDR2: MDHEN, SYDVKM.

This clone appeared once. The chain has TRBV5-1 and TRBJ1-2, with D possibly being TRBD1 (6 bases). The CDR3 sequence is 13 residues long. Germline V gene sequence: CDR1 SGHRS, CDR2 YFSETQ. V lost 0 bases, J lost 4 bases, and 7 bases lay in between. CDR3 amino acids: CASSLGGGYGYTF. Here the CDR3 DNA reads TGCGCCAGCAGCTTGGGAGGGGGCTATGGCTACACCTTC.

The chain carries TRBV6-5 and TRBJ1-6; unclear D gene. CDR3 length: 14 amino acids. Trimming took 5 bases from V and 5 from J, leaving 10 bases between them. Germline V gene sequence: CDR1 MNHEY, CDR2 SVGAGI. The chain's CDR3 is CASSREDNNSPLHF. CDR3 coding DNA: TGTGCCAGCAGTCGAGAGGATAATAATTCACCCCTCCACTTT.

The V and J genes are TRBV19 and TRBJ1-1; 9 nucleotides align to TRBD1. The CDR3 length is 14 residues. The J segment lost 4 bases and the V segment lost 7 bases, leaving 7 bases of the junction unmatched. Germline lookup yields CDR1 LNHDA and CDR2 SQIVND (reference sequence). Here the CDR3 reads CASTSGQGFTEAFF. The CDR3 DNA is TGTGCCAGTACTTCAGGACAGGGGTTCACTGAAGCTTTCTTT.

V gene TRBV14 combines with J gene TRBJ1-6, with TRBD1 matching 7 bases. The V gene's germline CDR1 is SGHDN and CDR2 FVKESK. The CDR3 is 15 amino acids. V was pared by 0 bases and J by 6 bases, with 2 bases of the junction left unmatched. The CDR3: CASSQDYRGNSPLHF. CDR3 nucleotide sequence: TGTGCCAGCAGCCAAGACTACAGGGGTAATTCACCCCTCCACTTT.

The chain links TRBV29-1 to TRBJ1-1; no clear D gene. The germline CDR1 and CDR2 sequences are SQVTM and ANQGSEA. This CDR3 spans 14 amino acids. With 7 bases removed from V and 4 bases from J, the gap between germline ends came to 19 bases. The CDR3 loop reads CSADGEQRSTEAFF. As DNA, the CDR3 is TGCAGCGCCGACGGGGAGCAACGGAGCACTGAAGCTTTCTTT.

This chain links TRBV7-2 with TRBJ1-1, with 8 positions matching TRBD1. Germline trimming cut 0 bases from V and 5 bases from J; bases unmatched to any gene: 5. This CDR3 is 15 amino acids long. CDR1 is SGHTA and CDR2 is FQGNSA in the germline V gene. The CDR3 DNA sequence: TGTGCCAGCAGCTTAGCGCAGGGGGCGCGTACTGAAGCTTTCTTT. It specifies CASSLAQGARTEAFF.

This clone was seen more than once but under ten times. CDR3 region: CASSLLGASSGNTIYF. The CDR3 DNA reads TGTGCCAGCAGCTTACTGGGGGCAAGCTCTGGAAACACCATATATTTT. This sequence joins TRBV7-9 and TRBJ1-3; D perhaps matches TRBD1 (6 bases). V gave up 2 bases and J gave up 0 bases, with 11 bases separating them. Germline V gives CDR1 SEHNR, CDR2 FQNEAQ (reference sequence). The CDR3 covers 16 residues.